One T cell receptor beta chain is described in this entry. The sample originates from a study of shared clonotypes between healthy human individuals. TCRdb keeps only in-frame clones here, not all; method: immunoSEQ multiplex PCR. The table has some 800,000 clones, around 93% seen once; the top ten hold about 24%. The naive CD8 fraction comprised CD45RO-negative cells positively selected for CCR7 and excluded terminally differentiated effector memory CD45RA+ cells. The sample comprised naive CD8+ T cells sorted from blood. This clonotype was obtained from a man aged 30-40 years in good health.

The CDR3 region is CASSPVGGREANVLTF. CDR3 in DNA: TGTGCCAGCAGCCCAGTAGGGGGAAGGGAGGCCAACGTCCTGACTTTC. This sequence joins TRBV14 and TRBJ2-6; a weak D match, TRBD1 (6 bases). Per germline, CDR1 SGHDN and CDR2 FVKESK. V was pared by 4 bases and J by 6 bases, with 16 bases between. The CDR3 loop spans 16 amino acids.